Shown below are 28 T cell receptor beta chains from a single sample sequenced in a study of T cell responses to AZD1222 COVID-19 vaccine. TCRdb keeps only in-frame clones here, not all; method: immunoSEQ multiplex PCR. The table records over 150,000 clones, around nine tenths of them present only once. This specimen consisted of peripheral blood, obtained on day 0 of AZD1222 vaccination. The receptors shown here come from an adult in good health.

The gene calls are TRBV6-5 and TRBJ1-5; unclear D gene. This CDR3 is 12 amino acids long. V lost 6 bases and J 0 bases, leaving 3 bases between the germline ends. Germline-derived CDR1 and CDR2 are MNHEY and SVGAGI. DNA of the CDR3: TGTGCCAGCAGCCTTAGCAATCAGCCCCAGCATTTT. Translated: CASSLSNQPQHF.

The DNA of the CDR3 is TGTGCCAGCAGTTCGGGGGACAGTCGATTCGACGAGCAGTACTTC. It yields the protein CASSSGDSRFDEQYF. V usage is TRBV27 and J usage is TRBJ2-7; tentative D call: TRBD1 (7 bases). The germline V gene encodes CDR1 MNHEY and CDR2 SMNVEV (reference sequence). The CDR3 spans 15 residues. V gave up 4 bases and J gave up 5 bases, with 18 bases separating them.

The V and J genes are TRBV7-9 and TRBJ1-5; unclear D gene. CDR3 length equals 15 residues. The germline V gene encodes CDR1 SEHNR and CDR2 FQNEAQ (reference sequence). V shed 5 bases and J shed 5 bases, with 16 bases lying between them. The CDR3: CASSRSRGNDQPQHF. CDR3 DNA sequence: TGTGCCAGCAGCCGAAGTAGAGGGAATGATCAGCCCCAGCATTTT.

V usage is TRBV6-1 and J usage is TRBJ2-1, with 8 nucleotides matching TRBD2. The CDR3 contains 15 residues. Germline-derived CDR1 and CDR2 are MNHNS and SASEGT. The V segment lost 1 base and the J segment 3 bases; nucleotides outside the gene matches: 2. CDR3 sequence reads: CASSEVSGGYNEQFF. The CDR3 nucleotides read TGTGCCAGCAGTGAAGTAAGCGGGGGCTACAATGAGCAGTTCTTC.

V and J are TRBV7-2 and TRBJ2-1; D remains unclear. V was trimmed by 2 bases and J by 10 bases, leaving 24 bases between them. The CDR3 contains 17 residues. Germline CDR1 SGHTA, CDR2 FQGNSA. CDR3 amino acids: CASSLLALSRSFMEQFF. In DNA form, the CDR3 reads TGTGCCAGCAGCTTATTGGCCCTGTCCCGCTCCTTTATGGAGCAGTTCTTC.

The DNA of the CDR3 is TGTGCCAGCAGCTTGGAAGCGGGGGTCCCCAAAAACATTCAGTACTTC. Its translation: CASSLEAGVPKNIQYF. The V call is TRBV11-3, the J call TRBJ2-4; 8 nucleotides align to TRBD2. The CDR3 has 16 amino acids. J gave up 2 bases and V 3 bases, and 6 bases lay outside the gene matches. Germline lookup yields CDR1 SGHNT and CDR2 YENEEA.

CDR3 DNA: TGCGCCAGCAGTGAGGACAGGGGACGCCAAGAGACCCAGTACTTC. It specifies CASSEDRGRQETQYF. J is TRBJ2-5 and V is TRBV10-1; 8 nucleotides match TRBD1. The junction had 3 bases not matched to a gene; V was cut back by 2 bases and J by 1 base. CDR1 and CDR2 (germline): WNHNN, SYGVQD (reference sequence). This CDR3 spans 15 amino acids.

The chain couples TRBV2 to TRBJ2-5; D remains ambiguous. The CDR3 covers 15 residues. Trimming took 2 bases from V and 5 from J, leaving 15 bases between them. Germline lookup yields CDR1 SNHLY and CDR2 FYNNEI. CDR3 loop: CASSETVSPLETQYF. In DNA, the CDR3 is TGTGCCAGCAGTGAAACGGTTAGTCCCTTGGAGACCCAGTACTTC.

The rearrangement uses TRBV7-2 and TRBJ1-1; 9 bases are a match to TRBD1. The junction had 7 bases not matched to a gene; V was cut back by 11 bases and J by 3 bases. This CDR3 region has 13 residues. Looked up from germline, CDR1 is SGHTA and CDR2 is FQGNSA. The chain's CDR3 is CAGHTGGDTEAFF. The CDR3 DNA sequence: TGTGCCGGCCATACAGGGGGCGACACTGAAGCTTTCTTT.

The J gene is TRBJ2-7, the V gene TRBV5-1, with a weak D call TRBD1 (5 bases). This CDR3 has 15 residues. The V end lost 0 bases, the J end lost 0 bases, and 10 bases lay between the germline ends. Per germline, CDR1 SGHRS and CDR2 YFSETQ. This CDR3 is CASSLAWGNSYEQYF. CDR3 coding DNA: TGCGCCAGCAGCTTGGCGTGGGGCAACTCCTACGAGCAGTACTTC.

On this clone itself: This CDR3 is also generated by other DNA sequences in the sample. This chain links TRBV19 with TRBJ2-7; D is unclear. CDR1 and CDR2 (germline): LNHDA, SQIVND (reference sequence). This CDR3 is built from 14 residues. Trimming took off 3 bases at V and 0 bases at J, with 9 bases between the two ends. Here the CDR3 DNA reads TGTGCCAGTAGTATGGGCGGTAGCTCCTACGAGCAGTACTTC. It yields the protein CASSMGGSSYEQYF. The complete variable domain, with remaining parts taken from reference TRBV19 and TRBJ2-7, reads DGGITQSPKYLFRKEGQNVTLSCEQNLNHDAMYWYRQDPGQGLRLIYYSQIVNDFQKGDIAEGYSVSREKKESFPLTVTSAQKNPTAFYLCASSMGGSSYEQYFGPGTRLTVT.

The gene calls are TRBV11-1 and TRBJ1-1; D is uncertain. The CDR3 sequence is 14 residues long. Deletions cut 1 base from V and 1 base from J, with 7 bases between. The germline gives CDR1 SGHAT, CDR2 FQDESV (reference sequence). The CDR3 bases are TGTGCCAGCAGCTTAGACCCGGGGAACACTGAAGCTTTCTTT. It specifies CASSLDPGNTEAFF.

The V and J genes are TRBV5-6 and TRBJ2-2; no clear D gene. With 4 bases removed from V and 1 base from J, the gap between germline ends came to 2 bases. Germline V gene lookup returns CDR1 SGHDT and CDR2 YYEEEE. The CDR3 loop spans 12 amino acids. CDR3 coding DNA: TGTGCCAGCAGCCAGAACACCGGGGAGCTGTTTTTT. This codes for CASSQNTGELFF.

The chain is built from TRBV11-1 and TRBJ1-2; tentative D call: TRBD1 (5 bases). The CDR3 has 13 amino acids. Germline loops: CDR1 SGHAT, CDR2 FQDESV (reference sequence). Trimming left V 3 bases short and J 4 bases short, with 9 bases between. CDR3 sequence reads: CASSLRGGYGYTF. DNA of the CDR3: TGTGCCAGCAGCTTGAGGGGAGGCTATGGCTACACCTTC.

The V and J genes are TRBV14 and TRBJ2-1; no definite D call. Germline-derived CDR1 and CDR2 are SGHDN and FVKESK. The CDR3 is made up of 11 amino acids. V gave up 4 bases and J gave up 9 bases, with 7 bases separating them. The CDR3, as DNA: TGTGCCAGCAGCCGGCGTGCTGAGCAGTTCTTC. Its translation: CASSRRAEQFF.

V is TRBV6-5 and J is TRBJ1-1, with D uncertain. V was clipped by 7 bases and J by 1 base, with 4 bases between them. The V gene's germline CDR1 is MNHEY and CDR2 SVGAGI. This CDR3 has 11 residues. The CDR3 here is CASIENTEAFF. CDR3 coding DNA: TGTGCCAGCATCGAGAACACTGAAGCTTTCTTT.

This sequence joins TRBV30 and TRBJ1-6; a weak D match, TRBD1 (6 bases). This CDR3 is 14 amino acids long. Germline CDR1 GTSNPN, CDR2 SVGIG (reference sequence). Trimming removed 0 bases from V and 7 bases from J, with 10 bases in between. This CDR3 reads CAWSVQQGNSPLHF. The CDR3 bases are TGTGCCTGGAGTGTGCAGCAGGGGAATTCACCCCTCCACTTT.

DNA of the CDR3: TGTGCCAGCAGTTACGGGGGTCGCGGGGGGCGGAATGGCTACACCTTC. This sequence encodes CASSYGGRGGRNGYTF. The rearrangement joins TRBV6-5 to TRBJ1-2; D is possibly TRBD1 (6 bases). CDR1 is MNHEY, CDR2 SVGAGI, per germline. Trimming stripped 2 bases from V and 6 bases from J, with 19 bases between. The CDR3 covers 16 residues.

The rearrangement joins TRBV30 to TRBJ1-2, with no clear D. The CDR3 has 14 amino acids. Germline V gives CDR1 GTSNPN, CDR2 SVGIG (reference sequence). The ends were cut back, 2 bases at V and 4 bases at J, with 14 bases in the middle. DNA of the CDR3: TGTGCCTGGAGTTTTGCGGGAACTCGCTATGGCTACACCTTC. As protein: CAWSFAGTRYGYTF.

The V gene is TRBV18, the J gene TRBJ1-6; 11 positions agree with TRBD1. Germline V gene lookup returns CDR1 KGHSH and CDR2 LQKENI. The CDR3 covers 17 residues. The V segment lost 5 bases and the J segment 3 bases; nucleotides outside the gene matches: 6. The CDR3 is CASSSRGTGGYNSPLHF. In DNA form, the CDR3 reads TGTGCCAGCTCATCCCGAGGGACAGGGGGCTATAATTCACCCCTCCACTTT.

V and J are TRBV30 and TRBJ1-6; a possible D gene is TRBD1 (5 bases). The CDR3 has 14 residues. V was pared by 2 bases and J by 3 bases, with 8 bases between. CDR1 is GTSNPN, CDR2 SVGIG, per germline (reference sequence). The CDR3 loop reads CAWSPRGYNSPLHF. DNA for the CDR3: TGTGCCTGGAGTCCAAGGGGCTATAATTCACCCCTCCACTTT.

CDR3 bases: TGTGCCAGCAGCGTGAATTCCGGGGGTTACAATGAGCAGTTCTTC. This sequence encodes CASSVNSGGYNEQFF. The rearrangement uses TRBV9 and TRBJ2-1, with D tentatively TRBD2 (6 bases). Trimming took off 2 bases at V and 4 bases at J, with 13 bases between the two ends. The CDR3 sequence is 15 residues long. Per the germline V gene, CDR1 is SGDLS and CDR2 is YYNGEE.

The chain's CDR3 is CATSDAWGGEQYF. The CDR3 DNA reads as TGTGCCACCAGTGATGCTTGGGGGGGCGAGCAGTACTTC. This rearrangement joins TRBV24-1 to TRBJ2-7; 7 bases are a match to TRBD2. The CDR3 is 13 residues long. Germline-derived CDR1 and CDR2 are KGHDR and SFDVKD. Unmatched junction bases numbered 4, after V lost 3 bases and J lost 6 bases.

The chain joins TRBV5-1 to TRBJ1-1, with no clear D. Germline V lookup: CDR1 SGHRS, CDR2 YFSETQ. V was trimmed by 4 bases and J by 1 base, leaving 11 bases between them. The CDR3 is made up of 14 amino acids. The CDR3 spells CASSGWQQNTEAFF. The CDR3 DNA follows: TGCGCCAGCAGCGGGTGGCAGCAGAACACTGAAGCTTTCTTT.

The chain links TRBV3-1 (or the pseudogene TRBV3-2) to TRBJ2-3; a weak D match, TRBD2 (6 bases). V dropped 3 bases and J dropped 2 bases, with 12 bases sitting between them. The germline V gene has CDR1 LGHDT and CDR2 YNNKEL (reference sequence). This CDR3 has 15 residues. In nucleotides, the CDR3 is TGTGCCAGCAGCCACGGGAGACGGGTCACAGATACGCAGTATTTT. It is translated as CASSHGRRVTDTQYF.

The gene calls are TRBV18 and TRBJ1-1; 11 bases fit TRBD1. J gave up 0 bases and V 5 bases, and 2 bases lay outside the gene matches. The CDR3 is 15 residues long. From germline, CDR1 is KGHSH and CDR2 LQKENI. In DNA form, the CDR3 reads TGTGCCAGCTCAGGACAGGGGGCAATGAACACTGAAGCTTTCTTT. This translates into CASSGQGAMNTEAFF.

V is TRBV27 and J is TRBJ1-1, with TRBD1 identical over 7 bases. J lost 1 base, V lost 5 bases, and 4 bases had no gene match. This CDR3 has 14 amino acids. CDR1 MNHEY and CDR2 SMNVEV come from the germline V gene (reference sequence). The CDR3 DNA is TGTGCCAGCAGTGCCGGGACAGCGAACACTGAAGCTTTCTTT. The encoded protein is CASSAGTANTEAFF.

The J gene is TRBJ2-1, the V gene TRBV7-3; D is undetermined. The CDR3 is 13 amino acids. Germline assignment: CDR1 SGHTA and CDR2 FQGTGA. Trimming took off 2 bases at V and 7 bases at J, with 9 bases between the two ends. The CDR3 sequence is CASSLGWGNEQFF. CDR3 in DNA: TGTGCCAGCAGCTTAGGGTGGGGAAATGAGCAGTTCTTC.